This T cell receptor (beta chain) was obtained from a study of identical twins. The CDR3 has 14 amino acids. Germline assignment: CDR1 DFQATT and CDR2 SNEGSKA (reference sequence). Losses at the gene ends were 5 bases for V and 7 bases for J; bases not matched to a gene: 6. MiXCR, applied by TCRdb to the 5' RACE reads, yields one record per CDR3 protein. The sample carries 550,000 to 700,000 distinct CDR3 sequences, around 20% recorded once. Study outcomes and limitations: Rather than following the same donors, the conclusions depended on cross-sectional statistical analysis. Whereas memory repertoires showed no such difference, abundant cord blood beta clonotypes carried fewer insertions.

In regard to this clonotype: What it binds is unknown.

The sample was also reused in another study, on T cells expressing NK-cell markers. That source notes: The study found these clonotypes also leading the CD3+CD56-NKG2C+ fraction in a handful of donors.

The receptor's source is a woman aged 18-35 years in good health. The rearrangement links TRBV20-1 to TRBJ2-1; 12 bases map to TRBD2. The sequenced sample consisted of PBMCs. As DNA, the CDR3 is TGCAGTGCTGAACCTAGCGGGAGGGGGAATGAGCAGTTCTTC. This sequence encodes CSAEPSGRGNEQFF.